Sequencing of this T cell receptor beta chain was carried out in a study of T cells in Graves' hyperthyroidism and ophthalmopathy. Study background: Peripheral blood was taken when the disease was first diagnosed, before any treatment began.

Amplified TCR beta CDR3 regions came from RNA transcripts. The HTBI set primed first-round TCR CDR3 RT-PCR. TCRdb itself ran the multiplex PCR reads through MiXCR, one entry per CDR3 protein. The sample includes 600,000 to 700,000 distinct CDR3 sequences, 14% to 15% of them seen just once. Germline assignment: CDR1 SEHNR and CDR2 FQNEAQ (reference sequence). Trimming stripped 4 bases from V and 2 bases from J, with 17 bases between. This CDR3 comprises 16 residues. The TCR comes from a middle-aged woman with Graves' ophthalmopathy. The J gene is TRBJ2-5, the V gene TRBV7-9; D remains unclear. Sequencing input: blood. As DNA, the CDR3 is TGTGCCAGCAGCTCTCCCCTTTTGGGGTTACAAGAGACCCAGTACTTC. This translates into CASSSPLLGLQETQYF. Supplemented by reference TRBV7-9 and TRBJ2-5, the full variable domain reads DTGVSQNPRHKITKRGQNVTFRCDPISEHNRLYWYRQTLGQGPEFLTYFQNEAQLEKSRLLSDRFSAERPKGSFSTLEIQRTEQGDSAMYLCASSSPLLGLQETQYFGPGTRLLVL.